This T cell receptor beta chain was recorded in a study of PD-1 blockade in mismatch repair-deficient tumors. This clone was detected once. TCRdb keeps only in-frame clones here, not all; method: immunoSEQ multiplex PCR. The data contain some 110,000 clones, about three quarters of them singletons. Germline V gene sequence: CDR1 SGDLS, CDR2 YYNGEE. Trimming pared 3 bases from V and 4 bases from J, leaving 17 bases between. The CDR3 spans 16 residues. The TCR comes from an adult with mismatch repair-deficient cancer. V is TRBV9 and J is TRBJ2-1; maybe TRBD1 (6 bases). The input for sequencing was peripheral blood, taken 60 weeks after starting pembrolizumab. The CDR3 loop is CASSAPTGPDYNEQFF. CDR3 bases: TGTGCCAGCAGCGCTCCCACAGGGCCTGATTACAATGAGCAGTTCTTC.